The 7 T cell receptor beta chains listed next were all sequenced from one sample in a study of response to subunit inactivated influenza vaccine. TCRdb passed the RT-PCR reads through MiXCR, listing each CDR3 protein once. The repertoire holds hundreds of thousands of distinct CDR3 sequences, with about 18% as singletons. Sample: PBMCs from blood, taken roughly 5 days after vaccination. The receptors here all came from a man aged 50 to 59 who received an inactivated influenza vaccine.

This clonotype was counted between two and nine times. The rearrangement joins TRBV7-2 to TRBJ1-2, with D unclear. Germline lookup yields CDR1 SGHTA and CDR2 FQGNSA. V shed 1 base and J shed 2 bases, with 8 bases lying between them. This CDR3 is 14 amino acids long. The CDR3 DNA is TGTGCCAGCAGCTTAGTAACAGCCAACTATGGCTACACCTTC. Amino acid sequence: CASSLVTANYGYTF.

This clonotype has only a few counts. The V and J genes are TRBV5-6 and TRBJ2-3; 7 bases line up with TRBD2. Germline CDR1 SGHDT, CDR2 YYEEEE. V trimming: 0 bases; J trimming: 1 base; junction bases outside the gene matches: 8. This CDR3 comprises 17 residues. CDR3 sequence (DNA): TGTGCCAGCAGCTTGGTTGGTAGCGGGTTTGGCACAGATACGCAGTATTTT. Amino acids: CASSLVGSGFGTDTQYF.

This chain connects TRBV9 to TRBJ2-1; 10 bases map to TRBD1. V shed 3 bases, J shed 9 bases, and the junction held 6 bases outside the gene matches. CDR1 SGDLS and CDR2 YYNGEE come from the germline V gene. This CDR3 has 14 residues. CDR3 nucleotide sequence: TGTGCCAGCAGCGGGGGGACAGGGGCTTTTGAGCAGTTCTTC. Encoded protein: CASSGGTGAFEQFF.

This clonotype was counted ten times or more. This chain joins TRBV11-2 and TRBJ2-2; 9 positions agree with TRBD1. Germline lookup yields CDR1 SGHAT and CDR2 FQNNGV. Losses at the gene ends were 5 bases for V and 4 bases for J; bases not matched to a gene: 5. The CDR3 is made up of 15 amino acids. For the CDR3, the DNA is TGTGCCAGCAGCCACCGGGACAGGGCCACCGGGGAGCTGTTTTTT. Its translation is CASSHRDRATGELFF.

This clonotype showed up just a few times. The chain carries TRBV15 and TRBJ2-1, with D unresolved. The V gene lost 0 bases and the J gene lost 3 bases, with 9 bases spanning the gap. Germline CDR1 LNHNV, CDR2 YYDKDF (reference sequence). The CDR3 extends over 15 amino acids. The CDR3 region has the DNA TGTGCCACCAGCAGAGATTTGGGGAACTACAATGAGCAGTTCTTC. This encodes CATSRDLGNYNEQFF.

This clonotype was seen only a few times. This chain links TRBV19 with TRBJ1-5, with 8 bases that match TRBD1. The CDR3 is made up of 14 amino acids. The germline CDR1 and CDR2 sequences are LNHDA and SQIVND (reference sequence). The V segment lost 5 bases and the J segment 5 bases; nucleotides outside the gene matches: 5. Here the CDR3 DNA reads TGTGCCAGTAGTCGGACAGGGCAGGATCAGCCCCAGCATTTT. The encoded protein is CASSRTGQDQPQHF.

This clonotype has just a few counts. This chain uses TRBV12-3 or TRBV12-4 with TRBJ2-7; D is possibly TRBD2 (7 bases). Trimming pared 2 bases from V and 9 bases from J, leaving 11 bases between. This CDR3 comprises 12 residues. CDR3 DNA sequence: TGTGCCAGCAGTTTAAATAGGGGGGGGCAGTACTTC. Its protein product is CASSLNRGGQYF.